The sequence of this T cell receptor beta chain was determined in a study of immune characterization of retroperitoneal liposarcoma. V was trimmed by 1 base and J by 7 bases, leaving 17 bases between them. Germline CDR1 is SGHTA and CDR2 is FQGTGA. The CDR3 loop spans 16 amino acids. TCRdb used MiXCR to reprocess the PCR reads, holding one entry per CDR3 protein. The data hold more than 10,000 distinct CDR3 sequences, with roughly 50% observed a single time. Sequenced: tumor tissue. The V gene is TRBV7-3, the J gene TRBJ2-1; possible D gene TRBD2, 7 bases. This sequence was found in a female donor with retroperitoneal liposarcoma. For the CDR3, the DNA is TGTGCCAGCAGCTTAAGGGGGGGGGCGTTGAGGAATGAGCAGTTCTTC. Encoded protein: CASSLRGGALRNEQFF. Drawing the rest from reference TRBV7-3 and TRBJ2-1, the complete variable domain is GAGVSQTPSNKVTEKGKYVELRCDPISGHTALYWYRQSLGQGPEFLIYFQGTGAADDSGLPNDRFFAVRPEGSVSTLKIQRTERGDSAVYLCASSLRGGALRNEQFFGPGTRLTVL.